Listed below are T cell receptor beta chains from one sample, sequenced in a study of T cells of healthy individuals. TCRdb analysed the 5' RACE reads with MiXCR anew, one entry per CDR3 protein. The sample has nearly 100,000 distinct CDR3 sequences, approximately 15% seen once. These receptors were obtained from a human donor in good health. The CDR3 runs from the conserved cysteine through the conserved F or W. Each record gives: J gene, D gene, V gene, clone size, CDR3 protein, CDR3 DNA. The D gene is left open where the match is weak. A clone size is listed for some rows: how often the clone was seen (once, few, many), or a class if it is expanded.

TRBJ2-7 TRBD1 TRBV5-4 NA CASSRDRVSNEQYF TGTGCCAGCAGCCGGGACAGGGTAAGCAACGAGCAGTACTTC
TRBJ1-2 NA TRBV3-1 NA CASSHRPFAYGYTF TGTGCCAGCAGCCACCGACCCTTCGCCTATGGCTACACCTTC
TRBJ2-7 TRBD2 TRBV20-1 NA CSARYNLAGSSYEQYF TGCAGTGCTAGGTATAATCTAGCGGGAAGCTCCTACGAGCAGTACTTC
TRBJ2-7 TRBD1 TRBV11-2 NA CASSDRTGGSYEQYF TGTGCCAGCAGCGACCGGACAGGGGGCTCCTACGAGCAGTACTTC
TRBJ1-4 NA TRBV6-2/TRBV6-3 NA CASSYGPLAFF TGTGCCAGCAGCTACGGGCCTTTGGCGTTTTTT
TRBJ2-2 NA TRBV7-9 NA CASSLAHTGELFF TGTGCCAGCAGCTTAGCCCACACCGGGGAGCTGTTTTTT
TRBJ2-2 TRBD1 TRBV6-2/TRBV6-3 many CASSPGGRDTGELFF TGTGCCAGCAGTCCAGGGGGCAGGGACACCGGGGAGCTGTTTTTT
TRBJ2-1 TRBD2 TRBV5-1 many CASSPNPSLAGEGEQFF TGCGCCAGCAGCCCGAACCCCTCACTAGCGGGAGAGGGTGAGCAGTTCTTC
TRBJ1-2 TRBD1 TRBV4-3 few CASSQEAPAGGWGYTF TGCGCCAGCAGCCAAGAGGCTCCGGCAGGGGGCTGGGGCTACACCTTC
TRBJ2-4 NA TRBV12-3/TRBV12-4 NA CASSLELDPRIQYF TGTGCCAGCAGTTTAGAGCTAGACCCCCGCATTCAGTACTTC
TRBJ1-6 NA TRBV7-2 NA CASSLAPRTQSPLHF TGTGCCAGCAGCTTAGCGCCTCGGACGCAGTCACCCCTCCACTTT
TRBJ2-4 NA TRBV4-3 few CASSQDARDRPIAKNIQYF TGCGCCAGCAGCCAAGATGCTCGCGACAGACCTATAGCCAAAAACATTCAGTACTTC
TRBJ2-7 NA TRBV20-1 NA CSAITGRSEQYF TGCAGTGCTATCACAGGGCGAAGCGAGCAGTACTTC
TRBJ2-7 NA TRBV12-3/TRBV12-4 few CASRGSYYEQYF TGTGCCAGCAGAGGGTCTTACTACGAGCAGTACTTC
TRBJ1-4 NA TRBV12-3/TRBV12-4 few CASSLLEKLFF TGTGCCAGCAGTTTACTCGAAAAACTGTTTTTT
TRBJ2-3 NA TRBV12-3/TRBV12-4 NA CASSYLSTSTDTQYF TGTGCCAGCAGCTATCTGAGCACTAGCACAGATACGCAGTATTTT
TRBJ2-3 TRBD2 TRBV7-2 few CASSRQTSEPNTDTQYF TGTGCCAGCAGCCGCCAGACTAGCGAACCAAACACAGATACGCAGTATTTT
TRBJ2-1 TRBD2 TRBV20-1 many CSALFGLAGGNEQFF TGCAGTGCCCTTTTCGGACTAGCGGGGGGAAATGAGCAGTTCTTC
TRBJ2-3 TRBD2 TRBV12-3/TRBV12-4 NA CASSFISGITDTQYF TGTGCCAGCAGTTTCATTAGCGGGATCACAGATACGCAGTATTTT
TRBJ2-2 NA TRBV3-1 NA CASSQQVNTGELFF TGTGCCAGCAGCCAACAGGTGAACACCGGGGAGCTGTTTTTT
TRBJ2-1 NA TRBV19 few CASSAFPGTLGNEQFF TGTGCCAGTAGTGCGTTTCCCGGGACTCTTGGCAATGAGCAGTTCTTC
TRBJ2-1 NA TRBV7-9 few CASNLMGYNEQFF TGTGCCAGCAACCTTATGGGCTACAATGAGCAGTTCTTC
TRBJ2-1 TRBD1 TRBV12-3/TRBV12-4 once CASSLTGGSYNEQFF TGTGCCAGCAGTTTGACAGGGGGTTCCTACAATGAGCAGTTCTTC
TRBJ1-1 NA TRBV12-3/TRBV12-4 NA CASSREGLGLNTEAFF TGTGCCAGCAGTCGGGAGGGATTGGGGCTGAACACTGAAGCTTTCTTT
TRBJ2-1 TRBD2 TRBV9 NA CASSVNPSAGVGYNEQFF TGTGCCAGCAGCGTAAACCCGTCAGCGGGAGTCGGTTACAATGAGCAGTTCTTC
TRBJ2-1 TRBD2 TRBV29-1 many CSVGSGGPWSNEQFF TGCAGCGTTGGGTCGGGGGGACCCTGGAGCAATGAGCAGTTCTTC
TRBJ2-3 NA TRBV4-3 few CASSQDIGLNTQYF TGCGCCAGCAGCCAAGATATCGGGTTAAATACGCAGTATTTT
TRBJ2-2 NA TRBV28 few CASRQNGELFF TGTGCCAGCAGACAGAACGGGGAGCTGTTTTTT